The 29 T cell receptor beta chains in this list originate from one sample, sequenced in a study of identical twins. One entry per CDR3 protein, called by TCRdb with MiXCR from the 5' RACE reads. The data contain roughly 480,000 distinct CDR3 sequences, approximately 25% of them singletons. The same sample was also studied in work on T cells expressing NK-cell markers.

Sequencing input: CD4+ T cells sorted from blood. The receptors were sampled from a woman aged 18-29 years in good health.

The chain has TRBV12-3 or TRBV12-4 and TRBJ2-1; weak D call: TRBD1 (6 bases). This CDR3 region has 14 residues. The ends were cut back, 5 bases at V and 4 bases at J, with 12 bases in the middle. The CDR3 DNA sequence: TGTGCCAGCAGTGGCCTCCAGGGGTACAATGAGCAGTTCTTC. It translates to CASSGLQGYNEQFF.

V is TRBV9 and J is TRBJ2-1, with D possibly being TRBD1 or TRBD2 (5 bases each). From germline, CDR1 is SGDLS and CDR2 YYNGEE. The CDR3 covers 17 residues. The V gene lost 4 bases and the J gene lost 4 bases, with 21 bases spanning the gap. For the CDR3, the DNA is TGTGCCAGCAGCCCAGCCCTGGGGACGAGGGGTTACAATGAGCAGTTCTTC. Amino acids: CASSPALGTRGYNEQFF.

This sequence joins TRBV4-3 and TRBJ2-3; 10 bases fit TRBD1. V lost 2 bases to trimming and J lost 4 bases; unmatched junction nucleotides: 9. Germline CDR1 is LGHNA and CDR2 is YSLEER. This CDR3 spans 17 amino acids. CDR3: CASSQKTRDRGSDTQYF. Written as DNA, the CDR3 is TGCGCCAGCAGCCAAAAAACCCGGGACAGGGGCTCAGATACGCAGTATTTT.

The sample holds a few counts of this clonotype. The J gene is TRBJ2-5, the V gene TRBV11-3; 10 nucleotides align to TRBD2. With 1 base clipped from V and 6 bases from J, the junction kept 8 bases outside the gene matches. CDR1 and CDR2 from the germline V gene are SGHNT and YENEEA. The length of the CDR3 is 16 residues. CDR3 nucleotides: TGTGCCAGCAGCTTAGGAGAGCGGGGGGGCCGTAAGACCCAGTACTTC. Its translation: CASSLGERGGRKTQYF.

CDR3 in DNA: TGTGCCAGCAGTTACCATCGGGCGCCCTACGAGCAGTACTTC. This sequence encodes CASSYHRAPYEQYF. V usage is TRBV6-2 or TRBV6-3 and J usage is TRBJ2-7; D unresolved. Germline CDR1 MNHEY, CDR2 SVGEGT. V was clipped by 2 bases and J by 2 bases, with 10 bases between them. The CDR3 is 14 residues long.

The chain has TRBV5-1 and TRBJ2-1, with TRBD2 matching over 11 bases. Germline V lookup: CDR1 SGHRS, CDR2 YFSETQ. Trimming at V came to 4 bases and at J to 6 bases, leaving 9 bases not matched to a gene. The CDR3 consists of 16 residues. The CDR3 region is CASSGLAGGPVNEQFF. CDR3 nucleotides: TGCGCCAGCAGCGGATTAGCGGGAGGGCCCGTCAATGAGCAGTTCTTC.

J is TRBJ2-1 and V is TRBV11-2, with 7 bases identical to TRBD1. The germline V gene has CDR1 SGHAT and CDR2 FQNNGV. The CDR3 extends over 15 amino acids. The ends lost 5 bases at V and 5 bases at J; junction bases unmatched: 9. The CDR3 sequence: CASSIGQVVDNEQFF. The CDR3 DNA follows: TGTGCCAGCAGCATCGGACAGGTGGTAGACAATGAGCAGTTCTTC.

This clonotype was found a few times. The chain links TRBV6-2 or TRBV6-3 to TRBJ2-7; the D gene is possibly TRBD1 (6 bases). The CDR3 covers 16 residues. Trimming left V 2 bases short and J 0 bases short, with 14 bases between. The germline gives CDR1 MNHEY, CDR2 SVGEGT. CDR3 nucleotide sequence: TGTGCCAGCAGTTACCCACGAGGGGGTAACTCCTACGAGCAGTACTTC. Its translation: CASSYPRGGNSYEQYF.

The sample holds many counts of this clonotype. This chain links TRBV6-2 or TRBV6-3 with TRBJ2-7, with D perhaps matching TRBD1 or TRBD2 (6 bases each). The germline CDR1 and CDR2 sequences are MNHEY and SVGEGT. V lost 6 bases and J lost 6, with 18 bases in between. The CDR3 extends over 14 amino acids. CDR3 region: CASSSYREVGEQYF. The CDR3 coding sequence is TGTGCCAGCAGCTCTTACAGGGAGGTCGGCGAGCAGTACTTC.

This clonotype came up a few times. This rearrangement joins TRBV27 to TRBJ2-2, with D unresolved. The CDR3 spans 13 residues. Germline values: CDR1 MNHEY, CDR2 SMNVEV (reference sequence). The germline V and J ends were trimmed by 6 bases and 6 bases, with 11 bases remaining between them. The CDR3 spells CASSLGWAGELFF. CDR3 nucleotides: TGTGCCAGCAGCCTAGGGTGGGCCGGGGAGCTGTTTTTT.

The chain is built from TRBV6-1 and TRBJ1-5; TRBD1 matches at 8 bases. The CDR3 contains 15 residues. V dropped 5 bases and J dropped 7; count of bases not matched to a gene: 10. Germline loops: CDR1 MNHNS, CDR2 SASEGT. CDR3 loop: CASSTETGVLQPQHF. In nucleotides, the CDR3 is TGTGCCAGCAGTACGGAGACAGGGGTGTTGCAGCCCCAGCATTTT.

This clonotype showed up many times. This chain links TRBV3-1 with TRBJ2-5; no clear D gene. V was clipped by 1 base and J by 7 bases, with 10 bases between them. CDR3 length: 13 residues. CDR1 LGHDT and CDR2 YNNKEL come from the germline V gene (reference sequence). CDR3 residues: CASSQVVRPTQYF. DNA for the CDR3: TGTGCCAGCAGCCAAGTGGTTCGCCCGACCCAGTACTTC.

This clonotype occurred a few times. The chain links TRBV6-5 to TRBJ1-2; D not certain. V was pared by 0 bases and J by 2 bases, with 10 bases between. Germline CDR1 MNHEY, CDR2 SVGAGI. This CDR3 spans 15 amino acids. The CDR3 DNA follows: TGTGCCAGCAGTTACTCTGAGCTATCAAACTATGGCTACACCTTC. Protein: CASSYSELSNYGYTF.

In its sample, this clonotype was seen once. This rearrangement joins TRBV5-1 to TRBJ2-3; 8 bases fit TRBD2. The CDR3 is 14 residues long. J gave up 4 bases and V 6 bases, and 7 bases lay outside the gene matches. Germline V CDR1 and CDR2: SGHRS, YFSETQ. Written as DNA, the CDR3 is TGCGCCAGCACGTATAGCGGGACCGCAGATACGCAGTATTTT. Protein product: CASTYSGTADTQYF.

This chain links TRBV7-9 with TRBJ2-7; no clear D gene. CDR1 is SEHNR, CDR2 FQNEAQ, per germline (reference sequence). The CDR3 consists of 14 residues. The V end lost 1 base, the J end lost 3 bases, and 10 bases lay between the germline ends. CDR3: CASSLGGSDYEQYF. DNA of the CDR3: TGTGCCAGCAGCTTAGGTGGGTCAGACTACGAGCAGTACTTC. Full variable domain (remainder filled in from reference TRBV7-9 and TRBJ2-7): DTGVSQNPRHKITKRGQNVTFRCDPISEHNRLYWYRQTLGQGPEFLTYFQNEAQLEKSRLLSDRFSAERPKGSFSTLEIQRTEQGDSAMYLCASSLGGSDYEQYFGPGTRLTVT.

This clonotype appeared a few times. The rearrangement joins TRBV10-2 to TRBJ2-1, with D maybe TRBD2 (6 bases). The CDR3 runs 16 residues. Trimming left V 2 bases short and J 2 bases short, with 13 bases between. CDR1 is WSHSY, CDR2 SAAADI, per germline. CDR3 in DNA: TGCGCCAGCAGTGAGAGGAGGGCCCGGACCTACAATGAGCAGTTCTTC. This gives the protein CASSERRARTYNEQFF.

This clonotype was detected a few times. V gene TRBV5-5 combines with J gene TRBJ2-7, with D maybe TRBD2 (5 bases). V lost 3 bases to trimming and J lost 0 bases, with 7 bases between them. CDR1 SGHKS and CDR2 YYEKEE come from the germline V gene (reference sequence). The CDR3 is made up of 13 amino acids. The CDR3 DNA reads TGTGCCAGCAGCTCTCGGGGCTCCTACGAGCAGTACTTC. Translated, it gives CASSSRGSYEQYF. Combining the CDR3 with reference TRBV5-5 and TRBJ2-7 gives the whole variable domain DAGVTQSPTHLIKTRGQQVTLRCSPISGHKSVSWYQQVLGQGPQFIFQYYEKEERGRGNFPDRFSARQFPNYSSELNVNALLLGDSALYLCASSSRGSYEQYFGPGTRLTVT.

This chain joins TRBV25-1 and TRBJ2-7; TRBD1 matches 7 bases. Germline values: CDR1 MGHDK, CDR2 SYGVNS. This CDR3 region has 15 residues. The V segment lost 6 bases and the J segment 1 base; nucleotides outside the gene matches: 9. Here the CDR3 DNA reads TGTGCCAGCAGGTTAGGACAGGTGGGGTCCTACGAGCAGTACTTC. It translates to CASRLGQVGSYEQYF.

The V call is TRBV20-1, the J call TRBJ2-3; either TRBD1 or TRBD2 may supply D (6 bases each). In germline, CDR1 is DFQATT, CDR2 SNEGSKA (reference sequence). V lost 6 bases and J lost 5, with 21 bases in between. The CDR3 sequence is 15 residues long. CDR3: CSALQRGELGDTQYF. CDR3 nucleotides: TGCAGTGCCCTCCAAAGGGGGGAGCTAGGAGATACGCAGTATTTT.

The rearrangement links TRBV9 to TRBJ2-3, with 8 bases identical to TRBD2. Trimming at V came to 0 bases and at J to 2 bases, leaving 5 bases not matched to a gene. The CDR3 consists of 16 residues. Germline V gene lookup returns CDR1 SGDLS and CDR2 YYNGEE. CDR3 sequence reads: CASSVGTSGITDTQYF. The CDR3 DNA follows: TGTGCCAGCAGCGTAGGAACTAGCGGTATCACAGATACGCAGTATTTT.

The rearrangement uses TRBV14 and TRBJ2-6; D assignment may be TRBD1 or TRBD2 (6 bases each). This CDR3 contains 16 residues. Germline CDR1 is SGHDN and CDR2 is FVKESK. V was trimmed by 4 bases and J by 2 bases, leaving 12 bases between them. CDR3 sequence (DNA): TGTGCCAGCAGCCTACGTAGGGGGGCTGGGGCCAACGTCCTGACTTTC. Translating gives CASSLRRGAGANVLTF.

As regards this clonotype: A junction end diverges from the germline sequence, so it may reflect a read error. The chain is built from TRBV20-1 and TRBJ2-1, with TRBD1 matching over 9 bases. The CDR3 sequence is 12 residues long. Germline-derived CDR1 and CDR2 are DFQATT and SNEGSKA (reference sequence). The CDR3 protein is CSAGDRGREQFF. For the CDR3, the DNA is TGCAGTGCTGGAGACAGGGGGAGGGAGCAGTTCTTC.

There are a few counts of this clonotype. The chain carries TRBV5-1 and TRBJ2-1, with 9 positions matching TRBD1. The CDR3 runs 14 residues. The J segment lost 2 bases and the V segment lost 4 bases, leaving 1 base of the junction unmatched. Germline V gives CDR1 SGHRS, CDR2 YFSETQ. CDR3 loop: CASSGTGTYNEQFF. In DNA, the CDR3 is TGCGCCAGCAGCGGGACAGGGACCTACAATGAGCAGTTCTTC.

This sequence joins TRBV10-3 and TRBJ1-1; D is possibly TRBD1 (5 bases). Germline lookup yields CDR1 ENHRY and CDR2 SYGVKD. The CDR3 is 12 residues long. V was cut by 0 bases and J by 10 bases, with 9 bases left in between. CDR3 in amino acids: CAISESLGVAFF. CDR3 coding DNA: TGTGCCATCAGTGAGTCGTTGGGGGTAGCTTTCTTT.

The table lists this clonotype with many counts. The V call is TRBV11-1, the J call TRBJ2-3; 8 bases agree with TRBD2. Germline V lookup: CDR1 SGHAT, CDR2 FQDESV (reference sequence). This CDR3 comprises 18 residues. Germline trimming cut 3 bases from V and 4 bases from J; bases unmatched to any gene: 15. This CDR3 reads CASSFWPTSSGSPDTQYF. CDR3 nucleotides: TGTGCCAGCAGCTTTTGGCCCACGTCAAGCGGGAGTCCAGATACGCAGTATTTT.

V usage is TRBV2 and J usage is TRBJ2-7; 8 nucleotides match TRBD1. V trimming: 7 bases; J trimming: 0 bases; junction bases outside the gene matches: 8. The CDR3 has 15 residues. Germline CDR1 is SNHLY and CDR2 is FYNNEI. The CDR3 loop is CASTTGGSLSYEQYF. In DNA form, the CDR3 reads TGTGCCAGCACCACAGGGGGATCCCTCTCCTACGAGCAGTACTTC.

The chain uses TRBV9 and TRBJ2-1, with 8 bases that match TRBD2. After removal of 3 bases from V and 7 bases from J, the junction contained 12 bases not matched to a gene. Germline CDR1 SGDLS, CDR2 YYNGEE. The length of the CDR3 is 16 residues. CDR3: CASSAVAGRVKNEQFF. For the CDR3, the DNA is TGTGCCAGCAGCGCCGTAGCGGGGAGGGTAAAAAATGAGCAGTTCTTC.

This clonotype turned up a few times. The chain links TRBV5-5 to TRBJ2-4, with 8 bases lining up with TRBD2. Trimming cost V 4 bases and J 5 bases; bases outside gene matches: 14. The germline CDR1 and CDR2 sequences are SGHKS and YYEKEE (reference sequence). This CDR3 spans 17 amino acids. This CDR3 is CASSPGRTSWLQNIQYF. The CDR3, as DNA: TGTGCCAGCAGCCCCGGTCGGACTAGCTGGTTACAAAACATTCAGTACTTC.

This clonotype has a handful of counts. J is TRBJ2-1 and V is TRBV14; D perhaps matches TRBD1 (5 bases). The CDR3 runs to 18 residues. The ends were cut back, 0 bases at V and 0 bases at J, with 15 bases in the middle. The germline CDR1 and CDR2 sequences are SGHDN and FVKESK. The CDR3 is CASSQDFGRAFSYNEQFF. CDR3 sequence (DNA): TGTGCCAGCAGCCAAGATTTTGGCAGGGCATTCTCCTACAATGAGCAGTTCTTC.